Included here is one T cell receptor (beta chain) sequence, with context. The data were obtained in a study of PD-L1 blockade in urothelial cancer. As for the study in general: Prior chemotherapy ranged from 0 to 3 regimens per patient. Blood analysis was done at 3 weeks (second dose) and 6 weeks after treatment began. Each blood sample yielded a median of about 150,000 T cells.

This CDR3 region has 14 residues. V lost 2 bases and J lost 0, with 7 bases in between. Germline values: CDR1 KGHSH, CDR2 LQKENI. What went into each PCR as a spike was synthetic TCR analog templates. TCRdb's copy holds only in-frame clones and misses some; the assay was immunoSEQ multiplex PCR. The sample includes nearly 45,000 clones, around nine tenths of them seen just once. Documented time point: pretreatment peripheral blood. The rearrangement uses TRBV18 and TRBJ1-1, with TRBD1 as a possible D gene (5 bases). Material: PBMCs, obtained around atezolizumab (anti-PD-L1) treatment. The receptor's source is a donor at least 40 years old with urothelial cancer. This CDR3 is CASSPGGVNTEAFF. The CDR3 nucleotides are TGTGCCAGCTCACCAGGAGGGGTGAACACTGAAGCTTTCTTT.